This entry concerns a single T cell receptor (beta chain). Germline CDR1 reads SNHLY; CDR2 reads FYNNEI. The V end lost 6 bases, the J end lost 8 bases, and 16 bases lay between the germline ends. The CDR3 has 14 residues. The sample belongs to a study of shared clonotypes between healthy human individuals. Sequencing used immunoSEQ multiplex PCR; TCRdb keeps in-frame clones, though not all of them. The repertoire has about 1 million clones, around 76% of them found once; the top ten carry roughly 1.4%. Specimen: memory CD4+ T cells sorted from blood. The subset denotes: CD45RA-negative fraction. V gene TRBV2 combines with J gene TRBJ1-4; D is possibly TRBD1 (6 bases). This sequence originates from a young man in good health. The CDR3 DNA reads as TGTGCCAGCAGCTTACAGGGCCTGGAGGAAAAACTGTTTTTT. This gives the protein CASSLQGLEEKLFF.